The 5 T cell receptor beta chains below were found in one sample sequenced in a study of T cells in Graves' hyperthyroidism and ophthalmopathy. The investigators amplified TCR beta CDR3 regions from RNA transcripts. Primed by the HTBI set, a first-round RT-PCR was run on the TCR CDR3. TCRdb ran MiXCR on the multiplex PCR reads and lists one entry per CDR3 protein. This sample has about 560,000 distinct CDR3 sequences, with approximately 15% found just once. Sample: blood. Receptors were obtained from a woman in her 30s with Graves' hyperthyroidism.

CDR3: CASSYGRGSSYNEQFF. As DNA, the CDR3 is TGTGCCAGCAGTTACGGGAGGGGGAGCTCCTACAATGAGCAGTTCTTC. The chain carries TRBV6-2 or TRBV6-3 and TRBJ2-1, with D maybe TRBD2 (7 bases). V dropped 2 bases and J dropped 0 bases, with 11 bases sitting between them. From germline, CDR1 is MNHEY and CDR2 SVGEGT. This CDR3 region has 16 residues.

Comment on this clonotype: Sequence at one end of the junction differs from germline and may be a read error. This rearrangement joins TRBV27 to TRBJ2-1; D might be TRBD2 (5 bases). The CDR3 sequence is 14 residues long. CDR1 is MNHEY and CDR2 is SMNVEV in the germline V gene (reference sequence). CDR3 region: CASSSGSSYNEQLF. The CDR3 bases are TGTGCCAGCAGTAGCGGAAGCTCCTACAATGAGCAGCTCTTC.

This clonotype has just a few counts. The chain uses TRBV7-2 and TRBJ2-2; 7 bases are shared with TRBD2. This CDR3 contains 17 residues. CDR1 and CDR2 (germline): SGHTA, FQGNSA. With 3 bases clipped from V and 4 bases from J, the junction kept 11 bases outside the gene matches. This chain's CDR3 is CASSFNRDYLGTGELFF. DNA for the CDR3: TGTGCCAGCAGCTTCAACCGGGACTACCTTGGCACCGGGGAGCTGTTTTTT. Variable domain in full (rest from reference TRBV7-2 and TRBJ2-2): GAGVSQSPSNKVTEKGKDVELRCDPISGHTALYWYRQSLGQGLEFLIYFQGNSAPDKSGLPSDRFSAERTGGSVSTLTIQRTQQEDSAVYLCASSFNRDYLGTGELFFGEGSRLTVL.

In its sample, this clonotype was seen many times. The chain carries TRBV20-1 and TRBJ2-7; D gene ambiguous. The germline CDR1 and CDR2 sequences are DFQATT and SNEGSKA (reference sequence). The CDR3 length is 11 residues. The germline V and J ends were trimmed by 1 base and 3 bases, with 4 bases remaining between them. Here the CDR3 reads CSARVIYEQYF. The CDR3 nucleotides are TGCAGTGCTAGAGTGATCTACGAGCAGTACTTC.

The chain recombines TRBV6-1 with TRBJ2-3; a weak D match, TRBD1 (6 bases). The CDR3 is 18 amino acids. Germline V lookup: CDR1 MNHNS, CDR2 SASEGT. Trimming took 6 bases from V and 5 from J, leaving 27 bases between them. CDR3 DNA sequence: TGTGCCAGCAGAGCCGTCTTAAGTTTTGGGGGCGCGAGAGATACGCAGTATTTT. Protein product: CASRAVLSFGGARDTQYF.